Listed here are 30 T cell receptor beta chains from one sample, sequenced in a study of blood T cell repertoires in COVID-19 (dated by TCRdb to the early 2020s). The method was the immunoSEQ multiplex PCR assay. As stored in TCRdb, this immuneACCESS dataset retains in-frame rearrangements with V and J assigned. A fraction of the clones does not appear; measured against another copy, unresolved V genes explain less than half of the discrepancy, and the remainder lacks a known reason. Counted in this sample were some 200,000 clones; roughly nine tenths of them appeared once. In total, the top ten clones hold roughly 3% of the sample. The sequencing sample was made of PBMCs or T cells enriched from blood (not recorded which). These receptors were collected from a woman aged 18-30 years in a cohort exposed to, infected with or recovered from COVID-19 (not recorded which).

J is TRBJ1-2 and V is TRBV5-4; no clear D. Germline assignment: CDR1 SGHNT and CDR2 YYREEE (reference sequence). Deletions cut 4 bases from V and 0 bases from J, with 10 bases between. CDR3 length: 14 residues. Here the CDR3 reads CASSPDKANYGYTF. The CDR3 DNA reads TGTGCCAGCAGCCCCGACAAAGCTAACTATGGCTACACCTTC.

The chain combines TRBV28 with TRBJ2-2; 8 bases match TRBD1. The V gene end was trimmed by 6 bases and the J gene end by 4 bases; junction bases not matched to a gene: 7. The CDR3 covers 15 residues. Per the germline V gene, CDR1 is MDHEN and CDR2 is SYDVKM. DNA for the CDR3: TGTGCCAGCAGCTCCCAGGACAGGGCCACCGGGGAGCTGTTTTTT. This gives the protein CASSSQDRATGELFF.

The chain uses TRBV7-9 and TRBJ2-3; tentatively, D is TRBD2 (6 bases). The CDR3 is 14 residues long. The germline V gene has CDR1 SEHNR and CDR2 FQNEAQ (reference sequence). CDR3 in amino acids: CSSGDLALGDTQYF. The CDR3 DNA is TGTTCTTCGGGGGACCTGGCATTGGGAGATACGCAGTATTTT.

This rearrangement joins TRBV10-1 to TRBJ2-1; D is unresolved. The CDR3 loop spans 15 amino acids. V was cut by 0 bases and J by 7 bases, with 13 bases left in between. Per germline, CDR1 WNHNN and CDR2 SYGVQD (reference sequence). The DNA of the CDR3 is TGCGCCAGCAGTGAGTCGACTCTTTGGCCGAATGAGCAGTTCTTC. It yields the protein CASSESTLWPNEQFF.

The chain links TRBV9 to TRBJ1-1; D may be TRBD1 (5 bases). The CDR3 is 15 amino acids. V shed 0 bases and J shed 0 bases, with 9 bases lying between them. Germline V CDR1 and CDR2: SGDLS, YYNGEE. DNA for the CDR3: TGTGCCAGCAGCGTAGATAGGGGCTTGAACACTGAAGCTTTCTTT. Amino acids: CASSVDRGLNTEAFF. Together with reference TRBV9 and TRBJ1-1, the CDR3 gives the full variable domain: DSGVTQTPKHLITATGQRVTLRCSPRSGDLSVYWYQQSLDQGLQFLIQYYNGEERAKGNILERFSAQQFPDLHSELNLSSLELGDSALYFCASSVDRGLNTEAFFGQGTRLTVV.

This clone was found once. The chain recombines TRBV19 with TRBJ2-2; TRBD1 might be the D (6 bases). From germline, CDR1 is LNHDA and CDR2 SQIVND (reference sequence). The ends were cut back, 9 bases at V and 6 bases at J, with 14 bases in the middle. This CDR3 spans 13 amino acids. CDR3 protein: CASNHRVAGELFF. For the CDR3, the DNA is TGTGCCAGCAACCACAGGGTTGCCGGGGAGCTGTTTTTT.

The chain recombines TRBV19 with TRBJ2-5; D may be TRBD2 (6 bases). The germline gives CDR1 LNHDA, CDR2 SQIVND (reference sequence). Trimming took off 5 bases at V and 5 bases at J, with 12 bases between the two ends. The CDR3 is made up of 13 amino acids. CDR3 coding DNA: TGTGCCAGTAGTTACGGAGGGAGTGAGACCCAGTACTTC. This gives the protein CASSYGGSETQYF.

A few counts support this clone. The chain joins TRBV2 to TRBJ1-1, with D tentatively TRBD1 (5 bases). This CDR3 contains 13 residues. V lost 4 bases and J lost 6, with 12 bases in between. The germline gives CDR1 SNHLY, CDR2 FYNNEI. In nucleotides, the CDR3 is TGTGCCAGCAGTGCTTTAGGGGTCCCTGAAGCTTTCTTT. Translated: CASSALGVPEAFF.

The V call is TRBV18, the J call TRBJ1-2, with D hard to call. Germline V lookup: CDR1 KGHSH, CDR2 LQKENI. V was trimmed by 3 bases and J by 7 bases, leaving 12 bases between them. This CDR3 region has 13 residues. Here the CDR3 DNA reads TGTGCCAGCTCACCCCCCTACAGAAGTGGCTACACCTTC. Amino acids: CASSPPYRSGYTF.

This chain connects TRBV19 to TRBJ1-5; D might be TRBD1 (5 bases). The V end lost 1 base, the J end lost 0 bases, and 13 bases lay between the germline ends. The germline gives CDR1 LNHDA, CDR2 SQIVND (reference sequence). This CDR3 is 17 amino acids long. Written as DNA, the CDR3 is TGTGCCAGTAGTATAGTTGGGACTCTATATAGCAATCAGCCCCAGCATTTT. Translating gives CASSIVGTLYSNQPQHF.

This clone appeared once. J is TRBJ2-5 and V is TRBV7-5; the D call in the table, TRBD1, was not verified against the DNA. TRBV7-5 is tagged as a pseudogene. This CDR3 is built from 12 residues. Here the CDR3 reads CVRSANSETQYF. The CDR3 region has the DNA TGTGTCAGAAGCGCAAACAGCGAGACCCAGTACTTC.

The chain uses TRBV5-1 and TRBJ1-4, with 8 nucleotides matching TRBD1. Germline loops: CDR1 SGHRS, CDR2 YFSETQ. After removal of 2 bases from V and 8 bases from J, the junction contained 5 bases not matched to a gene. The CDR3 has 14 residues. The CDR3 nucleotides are TGCGCCAGCAGCTTCGGACAGGGCATGGAAAAACTGTTTTTT. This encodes CASSFGQGMEKLFF.

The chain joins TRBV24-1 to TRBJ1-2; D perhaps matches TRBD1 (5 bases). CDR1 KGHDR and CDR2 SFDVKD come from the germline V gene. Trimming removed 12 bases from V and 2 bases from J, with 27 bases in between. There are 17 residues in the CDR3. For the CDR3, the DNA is TGTGCCGCCGGAGGGGTACCAGACAGATCACCAAACTATGGCTACACCTTC. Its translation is CAAGGVPDRSPNYGYTF.

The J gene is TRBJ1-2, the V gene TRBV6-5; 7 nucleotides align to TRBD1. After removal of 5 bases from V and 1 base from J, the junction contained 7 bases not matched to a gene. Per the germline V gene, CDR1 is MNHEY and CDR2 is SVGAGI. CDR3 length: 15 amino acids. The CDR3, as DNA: TGTGCCAGCAGTCCTCGGGACAGAAATAACTATGGCTACACCTTC. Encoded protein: CASSPRDRNNYGYTF.

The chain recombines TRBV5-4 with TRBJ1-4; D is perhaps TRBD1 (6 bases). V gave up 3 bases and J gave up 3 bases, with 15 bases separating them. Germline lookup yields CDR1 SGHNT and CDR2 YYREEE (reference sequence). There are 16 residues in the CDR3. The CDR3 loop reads CASSSGTPFSNEKLFF. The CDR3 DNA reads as TGTGCCAGCAGCTCCGGGACACCTTTTTCTAATGAAAAACTGTTTTTT.

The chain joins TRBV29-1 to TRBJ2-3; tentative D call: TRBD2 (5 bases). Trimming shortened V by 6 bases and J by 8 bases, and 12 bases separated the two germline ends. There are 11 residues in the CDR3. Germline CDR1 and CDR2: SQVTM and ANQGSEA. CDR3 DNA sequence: TGCAGCGTGCCACTAGGGTCTACGCAGTATTTT. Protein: CSVPLGSTQYF.

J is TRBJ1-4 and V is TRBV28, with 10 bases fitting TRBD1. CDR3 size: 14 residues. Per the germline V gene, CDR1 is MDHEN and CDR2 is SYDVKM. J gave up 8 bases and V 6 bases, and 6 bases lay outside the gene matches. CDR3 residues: CASRETGGEEKLFF. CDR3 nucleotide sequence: TGTGCCAGCAGGGAGACAGGGGGCGAGGAAAAACTGTTTTTT.

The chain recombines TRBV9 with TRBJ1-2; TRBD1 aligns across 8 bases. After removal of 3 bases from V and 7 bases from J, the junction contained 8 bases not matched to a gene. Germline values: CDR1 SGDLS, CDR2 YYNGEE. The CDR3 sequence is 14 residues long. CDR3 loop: CASSDLGQGGGYTF. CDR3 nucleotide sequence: TGTGCCAGCAGCGACTTAGGACAGGGCGGTGGCTACACCTTC.

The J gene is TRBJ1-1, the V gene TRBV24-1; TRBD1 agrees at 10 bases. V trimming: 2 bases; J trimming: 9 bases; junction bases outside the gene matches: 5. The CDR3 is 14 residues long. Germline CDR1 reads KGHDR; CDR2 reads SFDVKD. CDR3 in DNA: TGTGCCACCAGTGATTCTCGACAGGGGGCGAAAGCTTTCTTT. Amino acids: CATSDSRQGAKAFF.

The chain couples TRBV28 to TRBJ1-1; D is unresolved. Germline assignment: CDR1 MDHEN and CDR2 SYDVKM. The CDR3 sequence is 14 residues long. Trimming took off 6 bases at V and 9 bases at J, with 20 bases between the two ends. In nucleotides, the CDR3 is TGTGCCAGCAGCATTCTCCTCGGGATTCAAAAAGCTTTCTTT. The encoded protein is CASSILLGIQKAFF.

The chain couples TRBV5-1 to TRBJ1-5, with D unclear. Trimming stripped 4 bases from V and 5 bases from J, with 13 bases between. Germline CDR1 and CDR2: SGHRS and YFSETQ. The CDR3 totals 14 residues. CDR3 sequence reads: CASSMDPTDQPQHF. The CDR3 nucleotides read TGCGCCAGCAGCATGGATCCCACAGATCAGCCCCAGCATTTT.

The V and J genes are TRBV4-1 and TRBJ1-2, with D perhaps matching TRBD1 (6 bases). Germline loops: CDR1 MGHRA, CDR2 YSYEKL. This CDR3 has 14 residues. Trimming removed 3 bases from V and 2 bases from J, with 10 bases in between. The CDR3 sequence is CASSHPQGNYGYTF. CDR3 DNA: TGCGCCAGCAGCCACCCACAGGGAAACTATGGCTACACCTTC.

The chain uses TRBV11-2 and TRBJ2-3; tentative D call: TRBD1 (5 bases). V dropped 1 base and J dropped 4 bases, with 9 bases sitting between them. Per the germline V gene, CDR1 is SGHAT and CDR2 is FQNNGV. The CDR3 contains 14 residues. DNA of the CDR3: TGTGCCAGCAGCTTAGGGTGGGGCTCAGATACGCAGTATTTT. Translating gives CASSLGWGSDTQYF.

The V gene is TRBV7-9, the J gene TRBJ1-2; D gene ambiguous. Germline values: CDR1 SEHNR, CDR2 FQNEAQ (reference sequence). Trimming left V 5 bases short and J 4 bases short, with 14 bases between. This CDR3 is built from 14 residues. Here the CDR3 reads CASSPGDRFYGYTF. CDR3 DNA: TGTGCCAGCAGCCCGGGAGACCGATTCTATGGCTACACCTTC. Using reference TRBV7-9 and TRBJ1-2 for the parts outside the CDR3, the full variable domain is DTGVSQNPRHKITKRGQNVTFRCDPISEHNRLYWYRQTLGQGPEFLTYFQNEAQLEKSRLLSDRFSAERPKGSFSTLEIQRTEQGDSAMYLCASSPGDRFYGYTFGSGTRLTVV.

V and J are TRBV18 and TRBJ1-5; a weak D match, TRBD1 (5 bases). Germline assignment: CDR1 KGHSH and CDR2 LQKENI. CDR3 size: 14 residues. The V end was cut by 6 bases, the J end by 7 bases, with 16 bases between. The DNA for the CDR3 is TGTGCCAGCTCCCTGGCAGGGAATAAGCAGCCCCAGCATTTT. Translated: CASSLAGNKQPQHF.

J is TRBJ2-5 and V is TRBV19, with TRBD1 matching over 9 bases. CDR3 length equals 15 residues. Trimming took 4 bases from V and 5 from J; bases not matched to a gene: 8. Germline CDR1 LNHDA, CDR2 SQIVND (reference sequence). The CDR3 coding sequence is TGTGCCAGTAGTACAGACAGGGGGTTTGGCGAGACCCAGTACTTC. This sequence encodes CASSTDRGFGETQYF.

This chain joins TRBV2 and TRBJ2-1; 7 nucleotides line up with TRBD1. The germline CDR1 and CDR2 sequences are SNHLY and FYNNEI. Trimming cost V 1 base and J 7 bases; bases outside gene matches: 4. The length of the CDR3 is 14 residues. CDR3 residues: CASSEGQGRNEQFF. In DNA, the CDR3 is TGTGCCAGCAGTGAAGGACAGGGACGGAATGAGCAGTTCTTC.

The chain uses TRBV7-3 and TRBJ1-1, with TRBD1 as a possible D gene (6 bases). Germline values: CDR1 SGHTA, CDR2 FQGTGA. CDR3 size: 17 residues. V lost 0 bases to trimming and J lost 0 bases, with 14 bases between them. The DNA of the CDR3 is TGTGCCAGCAGCTTAACTGTGACACAGGGAGTGAACACTGAAGCTTTCTTT. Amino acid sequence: CASSLTVTQGVNTEAFF.

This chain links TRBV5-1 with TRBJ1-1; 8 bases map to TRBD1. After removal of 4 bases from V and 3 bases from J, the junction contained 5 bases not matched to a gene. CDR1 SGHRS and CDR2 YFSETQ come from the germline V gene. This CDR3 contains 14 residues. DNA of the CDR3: TGCGCCAGCAGCGTCGGACAGGGCCACACTGAAGCTTTCTTT. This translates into CASSVGQGHTEAFF.

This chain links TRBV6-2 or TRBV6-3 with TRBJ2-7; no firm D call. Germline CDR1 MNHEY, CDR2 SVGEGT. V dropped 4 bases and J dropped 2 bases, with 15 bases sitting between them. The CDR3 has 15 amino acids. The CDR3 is CASSWKRGLAYEQYF. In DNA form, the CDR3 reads TGTGCCAGCAGTTGGAAGCGAGGCCTCGCCTACGAGCAGTACTTC.